This TCR beta chain was obtained from a study of cytotoxic CD8 clonotypes in ibrutinib-treated CLL. Study outcomes and limitations: Clonality increased at ibrutinib response, then returned toward baseline at progression.

A note on this clone: What it binds is unknown.

Generated by immunoSEQ multiplex PCR, the TCRdb table keeps only in-frame clones and is missing some. The sample comprises some 140,000 clones, about four fifths of which are singletons, and around 13% rests with the top ten. V shed 2 bases, J shed 0 bases, and the junction held 1 base outside the gene matches. This CDR3 is 15 amino acids long. Germline V gene lookup returns CDR1 SEHNR and CDR2 FQNEAQ (reference sequence). The chain combines TRBV7-9 with TRBJ2-1, with TRBD2 matching 7 bases. This material consisted of PBMCs, taken after 12 months of ibrutinib treatment. This receptor was identified in a human donor with chronic lymphocytic leukemia. The DNA for the CDR3 is TGTGCCAGCAGCTTACGCGGGAGCTCCTACAATGAGCAGTTCTTC. This gives the protein CASSLRGSSYNEQFF.